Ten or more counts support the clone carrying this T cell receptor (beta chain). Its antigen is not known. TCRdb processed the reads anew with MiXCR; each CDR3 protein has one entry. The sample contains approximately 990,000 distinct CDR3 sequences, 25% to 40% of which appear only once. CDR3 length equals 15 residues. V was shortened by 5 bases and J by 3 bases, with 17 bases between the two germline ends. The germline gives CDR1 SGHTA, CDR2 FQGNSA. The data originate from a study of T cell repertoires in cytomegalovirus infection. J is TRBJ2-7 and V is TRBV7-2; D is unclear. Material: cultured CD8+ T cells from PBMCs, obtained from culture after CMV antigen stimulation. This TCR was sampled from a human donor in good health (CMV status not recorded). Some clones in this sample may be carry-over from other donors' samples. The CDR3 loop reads CASSRISQEGYEQYF. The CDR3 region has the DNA TGTGCCAGCAGCCGGATAAGCCAGGAAGGCTACGAGCAGTACTTC.